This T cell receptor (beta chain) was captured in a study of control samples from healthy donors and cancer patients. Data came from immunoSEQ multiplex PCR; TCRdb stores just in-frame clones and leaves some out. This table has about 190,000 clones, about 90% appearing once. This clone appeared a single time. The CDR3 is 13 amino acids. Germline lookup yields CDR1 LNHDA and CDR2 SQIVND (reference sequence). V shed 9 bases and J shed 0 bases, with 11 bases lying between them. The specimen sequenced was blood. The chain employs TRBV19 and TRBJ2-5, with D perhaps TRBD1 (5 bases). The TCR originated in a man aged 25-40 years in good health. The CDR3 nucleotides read TGTGCCAGCGGTGGACAACACCAAGAGACCCAGTACTTC. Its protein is CASGGQHQETQYF.